This T cell receptor beta chain was documented in a study of blood T cell repertoires in COVID-19. Germline V gene sequence: CDR1 MNHEY, CDR2 SVGEGT. There are 15 residues in the CDR3. J gave up 2 bases and V 5 bases, and 8 bases lay outside the gene matches. Methods used by the authors: Cell counts per sample came from amplifying reference gene primers. The assay was immunoSEQ multiplex PCR, and TCRdb's table has in-frame clones only and misses some. The DNA gave D and trimming, while V, J and clone size come from that table. The sample holds over 200,000 clones, roughly 86% seen once. This clone was recorded once.

The sequence was collected from a woman aged 25 to 39 with acute COVID-19. V and J are TRBV6-2 or TRBV6-3 and TRBJ1-1, with 7 bases fitting TRBD1. Sequencing was done on a sample of PBMCs or T cells enriched from blood (not recorded which). The CDR3 region has the DNA TGTGCCAGCAGTCCCCCGACAGGGAGAAACACTGAAGCTTTCTTT. It translates to CASSPPTGRNTEAFF.